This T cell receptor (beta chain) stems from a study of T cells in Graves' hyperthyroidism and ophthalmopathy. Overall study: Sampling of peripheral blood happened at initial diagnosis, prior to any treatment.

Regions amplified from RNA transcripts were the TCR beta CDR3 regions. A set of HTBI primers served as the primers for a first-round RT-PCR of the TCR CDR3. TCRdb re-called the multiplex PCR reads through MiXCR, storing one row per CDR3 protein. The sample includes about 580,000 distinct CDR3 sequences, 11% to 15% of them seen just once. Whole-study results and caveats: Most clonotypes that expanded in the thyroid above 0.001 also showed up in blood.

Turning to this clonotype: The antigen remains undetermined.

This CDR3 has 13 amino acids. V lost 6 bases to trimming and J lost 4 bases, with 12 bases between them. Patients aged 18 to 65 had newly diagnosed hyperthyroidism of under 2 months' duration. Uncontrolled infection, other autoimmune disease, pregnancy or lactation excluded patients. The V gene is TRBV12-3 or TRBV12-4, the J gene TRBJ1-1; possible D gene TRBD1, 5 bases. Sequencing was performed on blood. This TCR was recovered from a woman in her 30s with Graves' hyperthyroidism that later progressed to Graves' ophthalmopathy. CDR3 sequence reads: CASSSRGATEAFF. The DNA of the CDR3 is TGTGCCAGCAGCTCCCGAGGGGCCACTGAAGCTTTCTTT.